The 6 T cell receptor beta chains below all came from one sample that was sequenced in a study of post-analysis software for immune sequencing data. No antigens are known for them. General study results and limits: When patients were compared with controls, about five TRBV segments were more frequent, TRBV5-6, TRBV5-1 and TRBV20-1 among them.

Prepared libraries of TCR beta cDNA carried unique molecular identifiers. TCRdb called the PCR reads again in MiXCR, with one record for every CDR3 protein. The table shows 750,000 to 900,000 distinct CDR3 sequences, with approximately 44% occurring only once. Sequences were obtained from blood. The receptors stem from a girl under 18 with multiple sclerosis.

The gene calls are TRBV28 and TRBJ2-2; D uncertain. Germline lookup yields CDR1 MDHEN and CDR2 SYDVKM. The ends were cut back, 6 bases at V and 0 bases at J, with 8 bases in the middle. The CDR3 is 14 residues long. The CDR3 spells CASSRNANTGELFF. The CDR3 region has the DNA TGTGCCAGCAGCCGCAACGCGAACACCGGGGAGCTGTTTTTT. The full variable domain, with the rest looked up from reference TRBV28 and TRBJ2-2, is DVKVTQSSRYLVKRTGEKVFLECVQDMDHENMFWYRQDPGLGLRLIYFSYDVKMKEKGDIPEGYSVSREKKERFSLILESASTNQTSMYLCASSRNANTGELFFGEGSRLTVL.

The rearrangement joins TRBV20-1 to TRBJ2-1; 10 bases are shared with TRBD2. Per the germline V gene, CDR1 is DFQATT and CDR2 is SNEGSKA (reference sequence). J gave up 6 bases and V 5 bases, and 7 bases lay outside the gene matches. CDR3 length equals 14 residues. For the CDR3, the DNA is TGCAGTGCTCCCAAGCGGGAGGGCCTCAATGAGCAGTTCTTC. It codes for CSAPKREGLNEQFF.

V usage is TRBV20-1 and J usage is TRBJ1-2; possibly TRBD1 for D (5 bases). Per the germline V gene, CDR1 is DFQATT and CDR2 is SNEGSKA (reference sequence). The V end was cut by 0 bases, the J end by 8 bases, with 16 bases between. This CDR3 comprises 14 residues. CDR3 nucleotides: TGCAGTGCTAGAGATGTGACAGCCCTGGAGGGCTACACCTTC. It codes for CSARDVTALEGYTF.

The chain recombines TRBV29-1 with TRBJ2-3; 8 nucleotides align to TRBD2. Losses at the gene ends were 7 bases for V and 1 base for J; bases not matched to a gene: 4. Germline CDR1 SQVTM, CDR2 ANQGSEA. The CDR3 totals 13 residues. CDR3 loop: CSGDGGGTDTQYF. The CDR3 coding sequence is TGCAGCGGGGACGGGGGGGGCACAGATACGCAGTATTTT.

This clonotype was counted only a few times. The chain links TRBV7-6 to TRBJ2-7, with TRBD2 matching over 9 bases. V shed 3 bases and J 5 bases; nucleotides not matched to a gene: 11. Per the germline V gene, CDR1 is SGHVS and CDR2 is FNYEAQ. This CDR3 contains 16 residues. The CDR3: CASSLATSGSTDEQYF. The CDR3 nucleotides read TGTGCCAGCAGCTTGGCAACTAGCGGGTCCACGGACGAGCAGTACTTC.

The V and J genes are TRBV7-2 and TRBJ2-3, with D tentatively TRBD1 or TRBD2 (5 bases each). CDR1 is SGHTA and CDR2 is FQGNSA in the germline V gene. Deletions cut 1 base from V and 2 bases from J, with 7 bases between. The CDR3 is 14 residues long. CDR3 DNA: TGTGCCAGCAGCTTAGACGGGACCACAGATACGCAGTATTTT. Amino acids: CASSLDGTTDTQYF.